These 29 T cell receptor beta chains were all obtained from the same sample, sequenced in a study of blood T cells in healthy people across ages. Then a second PCR, running roughly 7 to 11 cycles, was carried out with a sample-barcoded 5' primer and a J-beta primer mix. TCRdb called the 5' RACE reads again in MiXCR, with one record for every CDR3 protein. This sample has under 1,100,000 distinct CDR3 sequences, with approximately 26% found just once. Another study also made use of these data, one on T cells of mothers and their children.

Sequenced material: blood. The source of these receptors is a girl under 10 years old in good health.

The V gene is TRBV7-2, the J gene TRBJ1-6; TRBD1 aligns across 9 bases. Trimming took 9 bases from V and 8 from J; bases not matched to a gene: 8. The CDR3 extends over 14 amino acids. Germline V gene lookup returns CDR1 SGHTA and CDR2 FQGNSA. CDR3 in amino acids: CASERTGVDSPLHF. Here the CDR3 DNA reads TGTGCCAGTGAGAGGACAGGGGTCGATTCACCCCTCCACTTT.

This chain links TRBV7-8 with TRBJ2-1, with D possibly being TRBD2 (5 bases). The V gene lost 3 bases and the J gene lost 6 bases, with 12 bases spanning the gap. The CDR3 contains 14 residues. Germline V CDR1 and CDR2: SGHVS, FQNEAQ. The CDR3 spells CASSFGEPVNEQFF. The CDR3, as DNA: TGTGCCAGCAGCTTCGGGGAACCGGTCAATGAGCAGTTCTTC.

This clonotype was counted only a few times. The chain carries TRBV19 and TRBJ2-5; D unclear. V dropped 4 bases and J dropped 3 bases, with 6 bases sitting between them. The CDR3 is 12 amino acids. CDR1 is LNHDA and CDR2 is SQIVND in the germline V gene (reference sequence). In DNA, the CDR3 is TGTGCCAGTAGTACCCCGGAAGAGACCCAGTACTTC. Its translation: CASSTPEETQYF.

The V call is TRBV20-1, the J call TRBJ1-1; 7 bases line up with TRBD1. CDR1 and CDR2 (germline): DFQATT, SNEGSKA (reference sequence). J was trimmed by 8 bases and V by 3 bases; bases with no gene match: 9. The length of the CDR3 is 13 residues. As DNA, the CDR3 is TGCAGTGCTAGGGTGACAGGGAAAGGGGAAGCTTTCTTT. Amino acid sequence: CSARVTGKGEAFF.

The chain employs TRBV29-1 and TRBJ2-1; D call uncertain. Deletions cut 5 bases from V and 5 bases from J, with 16 bases between. The CDR3 extends over 14 amino acids. From germline, CDR1 is SQVTM and CDR2 ANQGSEA. The CDR3 here is CSVFSRATNNEQFF. As DNA, the CDR3 is TGCAGCGTTTTCTCTCGCGCAACGAACAATGAGCAGTTCTTC.

The V and J genes are TRBV4-3 and TRBJ2-5; TRBD2 is a possible D gene (6 bases). This CDR3 is 14 amino acids long. Germline V gene sequence: CDR1 LGHNA, CDR2 YSLEER. Trimming took off 4 bases at V and 5 bases at J, with 14 bases between the two ends. The chain's CDR3 is CASSRVAGLETQYF. CDR3 bases: TGCGCCAGCAGCCGCGTGGCGGGGTTGGAGACCCAGTACTTC.

The gene calls are TRBV9 and TRBJ2-7; 8 bases agree with TRBD1. V dropped 2 bases and J dropped 4; count of bases not matched to a gene: 5. Germline V gene lookup returns CDR1 SGDLS and CDR2 YYNGEE. There are 14 residues in the CDR3. The CDR3 nucleotides read TGTGCCAGCAGCGTCGGACAGGGTTATTACGAGCAGTACTTC. Protein product: CASSVGQGYYEQYF.

This clonotype came up a few times. The rearrangement links TRBV20-1 to TRBJ1-5; maybe TRBD1 (6 bases). Deletions cut 5 bases from V and 5 bases from J, with 13 bases between. The CDR3 length is 13 residues. Germline V CDR1 and CDR2: DFQATT, SNEGSKA (reference sequence). This CDR3 reads CSAHDRQDQPQHF. CDR3 bases: TGCAGTGCTCATGACAGGCAGGATCAGCCCCAGCATTTT.

The rearrangement uses TRBV5-1 and TRBJ2-1; no clear D. This CDR3 is 15 amino acids long. Trimming removed 3 bases at V and 5 bases at J, with 15 bases between. The V gene's germline CDR1 is SGHRS and CDR2 YFSETQ. Here the CDR3 reads CASSSTPTGNNEQFF. The DNA for the CDR3 is TGCGCCAGCAGCTCCACTCCCACGGGCAACAATGAGCAGTTCTTC.

This clonotype has a handful of counts. This chain connects TRBV6-5 to TRBJ1-2; D perhaps matches TRBD1 (6 bases). Germline V gives CDR1 MNHEY, CDR2 SVGAGI. V lost 5 bases, J lost 8 bases, and 15 bases lay in between. The CDR3 totals 13 residues. The CDR3 here is CASSLTGSRGYTF. The CDR3 nucleotides read TGTGCCAGCAGTCTAACAGGGTCGAGAGGCTACACCTTC.

The J gene is TRBJ1-1, the V gene TRBV20-1, with D tentatively TRBD1 (6 bases). The CDR3 extends over 15 amino acids. Per the germline V gene, CDR1 is DFQATT and CDR2 is SNEGSKA (reference sequence). The V end lost 1 base, the J end lost 0 bases, and 12 bases lay between the germline ends. The CDR3 here is CSARVPGQLNTEAFF. The CDR3 DNA sequence: TGCAGTGCTAGAGTCCCCGGACAGCTGAACACTGAAGCTTTCTTT.

V gene TRBV6-2 or TRBV6-3 combines with J gene TRBJ2-7, with TRBD1 identical over 9 bases. V lost 4 bases to trimming and J lost 6 bases; unmatched junction nucleotides: 7. The CDR3 runs to 14 residues. Germline V CDR1 and CDR2: MNHEY, SVGEGT. CDR3 in amino acids: CASSSWTGDVEQYF. The CDR3 region has the DNA TGTGCCAGCAGTTCTTGGACAGGGGATGTCGAGCAGTACTTC.

The CDR3: CASSMRMVGDGYTF. The CDR3, as DNA: TGTGCCAGCAGTATGCGAATGGTGGGAGATGGCTACACCTTC. The chain carries TRBV28 and TRBJ1-2; unclear D gene. CDR1 and CDR2 (germline): MDHEN, SYDVKM. The CDR3 covers 14 residues. Trimming cost V 5 bases and J 6 bases, with 16 bases left between them.

This clonotype was detected a few times. CDR3 region: CASSQDGGTGPTGELFF. The CDR3 coding sequence is TGTGCCAGCAGCCAAGATGGGGGGACAGGGCCCACCGGGGAGCTGTTTTTT. V is TRBV4-2 and J is TRBJ2-2; TRBD1 matches at 9 bases. V trimming: 0 bases; J trimming: 4 bases; junction bases outside the gene matches: 6. Germline CDR1 LGHNA, CDR2 YNFKEQ. This CDR3 is built from 17 residues.

This clonotype has more than one count but fewer than ten. The chain combines TRBV19 with TRBJ1-1; D not resolved. V lost 1 base to trimming and J lost 2 bases, with 11 bases between them. CDR1 and CDR2 (germline): LNHDA, SQIVND (reference sequence). The CDR3 has 15 residues. CDR3 sequence: CASSIGGTPNTEAFF. The CDR3 coding sequence is TGTGCCAGTAGTATAGGAGGAACACCTAACACTGAAGCTTTCTTT.

This clonotype was counted between two and nine times. The chain has TRBV7-8 and TRBJ2-1; D unclear. Trimming took 1 base from V and 8 from J, leaving 15 bases between them. In germline, CDR1 is SGHVS, CDR2 FQNEAQ. The CDR3 contains 15 residues. The CDR3 coding sequence is TGTGCCAGCAGCTTAGGGGCCCTTCTAGGGTATGAGCAGTTCTTC. Protein product: CASSLGALLGYEQFF. Full variable domain (outside the CDR3, taken from reference TRBV7-8 and TRBJ2-1): GAGVSQSPRYKVAKRGQDVALRCDPISGHVSLFWYQQALGQGPEFLTYFQNEAQLDKSGLPSDRFFAERPEGSVSTLKIQRTQQEDSAVYLCASSLGALLGYEQFFGPGTRLTVL.

This clonotype was recorded a few times. CDR3 DNA: TGTGCCAGCACTTCTTACGCCGCCAGTGGCTACACCTTC. It translates to CASTSYAASGYTF. The chain links TRBV28 to TRBJ1-2; no clear D. Per the germline V gene, CDR1 is MDHEN and CDR2 is SYDVKM. The CDR3 totals 13 residues. V shed 7 bases and J shed 7 bases, with 16 bases lying between them.

As concerns this clonotype: One end of the junction fails to match germline, which may point to a read error. Here the CDR3 DNA reads TGTGTCAGCCACCAACTAGCAACTAATGAAAAACTGTTTTTT. Its protein is CVSHQLATNEKLFF. The genes are TRBV6-6 and TRBJ1-4; D is unclear. Germline V gene data show CDR1 as MNHNY and CDR2 as SVGAGI (reference sequence). CDR3 size: 14 residues.

Of note for this clonotype: Mismatch with germline at one junction end may stem from a read error. This sequence joins TRBV4-1 and TRBJ1-1; TRBD1 is a possible D gene (5 bases). The germline V gene has CDR1 MGHRA and CDR2 YSYEKL. CDR3 length equals 17 residues. The CDR3 loop is CASSQAGETDLNAEAFF. In DNA form, the CDR3 reads TGCGCCAGCAGCCAAGCGGGGGAGACCGACCTGAACGCTGAAGCTTTCTTT.

The V gene is TRBV4-3, the J gene TRBJ1-2, with D perhaps matching TRBD1 (6 bases). V was cut by 0 bases and J by 4 bases, with 12 bases left in between. The length of the CDR3 is 15 residues. Germline V lookup: CDR1 LGHNA, CDR2 YSLEER. CDR3 sequence reads: CASSQDRGGFYGYTF. In DNA, the CDR3 is TGCGCCAGCAGCCAAGATAGGGGGGGCTTCTATGGCTACACCTTC.

This sequence joins TRBV4-3 and TRBJ1-2; D is possibly TRBD1 (6 bases). V lost 1 base and J 7 bases, leaving 16 bases between the germline ends. CDR3 size: 15 residues. Looked up from germline, CDR1 is LGHNA and CDR2 is YSLEER. DNA of the CDR3: TGCGCCAGCAGCCAAGGTTCAGGGCGGGGGCTTGGCTACACCTTC. This encodes CASSQGSGRGLGYTF.

This chain joins TRBV29-1 and TRBJ1-4; a possible D gene is TRBD1 (6 bases). CDR3 length: 17 amino acids. Germline-derived CDR1 and CDR2 are SQVTM and ANQGSEA. The V gene lost 6 bases and the J gene lost 3 bases, with 23 bases spanning the gap. The CDR3: CSVTEKGTLTPNEKLFF. CDR3 bases: TGCAGCGTGACCGAAAAAGGGACACTCACCCCTAATGAAAAACTGTTTTTT.

The rearrangement joins TRBV3-1 to TRBJ2-1, with 10 bases that match TRBD2. CDR3 length equals 16 residues. V shed 1 base and J 6 bases; nucleotides not matched to a gene: 6. Germline lookup yields CDR1 LGHDT and CDR2 YNNKEL (reference sequence). CDR3 DNA sequence: TGTGCCAGCAGCCAAGGTTTACTAGCGGGGTTCAATGAGCAGTTCTTC. It translates to CASSQGLLAGFNEQFF.

This rearrangement joins TRBV10-1 to TRBJ2-5; perhaps D is TRBD1 or TRBD2 (5 bases each). The J call is in doubt because the DNA end fits TRBJ2-7 better. CDR1 is WNHNN and CDR2 is SYGVQD in the germline V gene (reference sequence). The CDR3 has 13 residues. As DNA, the CDR3 is TGCGCCAGCAGTTCGGGACCTGGGAACGAGCAGTACTTC. It specifies CASSSGPGNEQYF.

This clonotype came up a few times. The chain joins TRBV9 to TRBJ1-4, with D possibly TRBD1 on 6 matching bases. The CDR3 has 14 amino acids. Germline V gene data show CDR1 as SGDLS and CDR2 as YYNGEE. Trimming took 1 base from V and 7 from J, leaving 11 bases between them. CDR3 DNA sequence: TGTGCCAGCAGCGTATCCGCAGGGGTTGAAAAACTGTTTTTT. Translation: CASSVSAGVEKLFF. Supplemented by reference TRBV9 and TRBJ1-4, the full variable domain reads DSGVTQTPKHLITATGQRVTLRCSPRSGDLSVYWYQQSLDQGLQFLIQYYNGEERAKGNILERFSAQQFPDLHSELNLSSLELGDSALYFCASSVSAGVEKLFFGSGTQLSVL.

This chain uses TRBV7-2 with TRBJ2-5; TRBD2 might be the D (5 bases). This CDR3 contains 15 residues. V was shortened by 5 bases and J by 7 bases, with 20 bases between the two germline ends. Germline lookup yields CDR1 SGHTA and CDR2 FQGNSA. CDR3 in DNA: TGTGCCAGCAGCATAAAGGGTGGTCCGGACTTGACCCAGTACTTC. This translates into CASSIKGGPDLTQYF.

In this sample, this clonotype turned up a few times. J is TRBJ2-2 and V is TRBV10-3; D is unresolved. V shed 3 bases and J shed 6 bases, with 8 bases lying between them. Germline CDR1 is ENHRY and CDR2 is SYGVKD. This CDR3 comprises 13 residues. CDR3 bases: TGTGCCATCAGTGATTTAACGTCCGGGGAGCTGTTTTTT. Protein product: CAISDLTSGELFF.

This clonotype was observed a handful of times. The chain uses TRBV15 and TRBJ1-2, with D uncertain. CDR1 LNHNV and CDR2 YYDKDF come from the germline V gene (reference sequence). With 5 bases removed from V and 1 base from J, the gap between germline ends came to 8 bases. This CDR3 spans 13 amino acids. CDR3 loop: CATSSVLNYGYTF. CDR3 sequence (DNA): TGTGCCACCAGCTCGGTCCTTAACTATGGCTACACCTTC.

This clonotype appeared many times. J is TRBJ1-5 and V is TRBV28; D is unclear. The length of the CDR3 is 15 residues. Trimming took off 6 bases at V and 4 bases at J, with 16 bases between the two ends. Germline assignment: CDR1 MDHEN and CDR2 SYDVKM. This CDR3 reads CASSLGGMGNQPQHF. The CDR3 DNA follows: TGTGCCAGCAGCCTAGGAGGGATGGGTAATCAGCCCCAGCATTTT.